What follows is one T cell receptor beta chain and its context. Its antigen is not known. This sample was included in a study of cytomegalovirus exposure and HLA in healthy donors. Study background: Roughly 179 million T cells yielded roughly 100 million unique TCR beta sequences, as an earlier analysis found.

The CDR3 is 16 amino acids. J was trimmed by 4 bases and V by 3 bases; bases with no gene match: 3. Per germline, CDR1 SEHNR and CDR2 FQNEAQ (reference sequence). Study-level findings and limits: Associated with cytomegalovirus, according to the listing, were 164 TCR beta chains. In the analysis, some V segments, TRBV6-2 and TRBV6-3 included, were excluded as indistinguishable.

Primers: 60 Vbeta forward and 13 Jbeta reverse. As processed by the authors: In a later analysis, of tens of millions of unique beta chains, about 12 million appeared in at least two donors. Assay used: immunoSEQ multiplex PCR; TCRdb lists only in-frame clones, some missing. From that table come the V and J calls and clone size; the DNA was used to work out D and trimming. The table records some 150,000 clones, 60% to 85% of them present only once. This sequence originates from a female donor in good health and CMV-seronegative. Source material: PBMCs. This rearrangement joins TRBV7-9 to TRBJ2-2; 12 bases line up with TRBD2. CDR3 nucleotides: TGTGCCAGCAGCTTCTTGACTAGCGGGAGCACCGGGGAGCTGTTTTTT. This gives the protein CASSFLTSGSTGELFF.